These T cell receptor beta chains were read from a single sample in a study of neurological immune-mediated disorders. TCRdb independently ran MiXCR on the 5' RACE reads; one entry per CDR3 protein. The sample lists 70,000 or so distinct CDR3 sequences, 3.2% occurring once. Sequencing was carried out using PBMCs. The source of these receptors is a woman in her forties or fifties with multiple sclerosis. Each CDR3 is given with its conserved first and last residue. A D gene is named only where the DNA matches it firmly. Size is stated for part of the rows, as once, few or many counts, or as a class when the clone is expanded.

clone size	V gene	J gene	D gene	CDR3 DNA	CDR3 protein
many	TRBV5-1	TRBJ2-7	-	TGCGCCAGCAGCCCCCGGGACGCGAACGAGCAGTACTTC	CASSPRDANEQYF
many	TRBV3-1	TRBJ2-2	TRBD2	TGTGCCAGCAGCCCCGGACTAGCGGGGATCACCGGGGAGCTGTTTTTT	CASSPGLAGITGELFF
many	TRBV5-1	TRBJ2-2	TRBD2	TGCGCCAGCAGCTTAAAGCGGGGGCCTGTGAACGGGGAGCTGTTTTTT	CASSLKRGPVNGELFF
many	TRBV7-3	TRBJ2-2	-	TGTGCCAGCAGCTTAGGGTCGAACACCGGGGAGCTGTTTTTT	CASSLGSNTGELFF
many	TRBV3-1	TRBJ1-2	-	TGTGCCAGCAGCCAAGTTGCAGCTAACTATGGCTACACCTTC	CASSQVAANYGYTF
many	TRBV20-1	TRBJ2-1	TRBD1	TGCAGTGCTAGAGATACAGGGGGGCTAGACAATGAGCAGTTCTTC	CSARDTGGLDNEQFF
many	TRBV7-8	TRBJ1-5	TRBD1	TGTGCCAGCAGCTTAGGTAGGGGGCTTTATAGCAATCAGCCCCAGCATTTT	CASSLGRGLYSNQPQHF
-	TRBV10-3	TRBJ2-7	-	TGTGCCATCTCTCAAGGCGCCTACTACGAGCAGTACTTC	CAISQGAYYEQYF
many	TRBV2	TRBJ2-1	-	TGTGCCAGCAGCGCCAGGGTCGGTCTTTGGCAGTTCTTC	CASSARVGLWQFF
many	TRBV10-3	TRBJ2-7	TRBD2	TGTGCCACGACCGGGACTAGCGGGCCCCGTGGGGAGCAGTACTTC	CATTGTSGPRGEQYF
many	TRBV7-9	TRBJ2-5	-	TGTGCCAGCAGCTTATGGGAAAAAGGGGAGACCCAGTACTTC	CASSLWEKGETQYF
many	TRBV5-5	TRBJ2-7	TRBD2	TGTGCCAGCAGCTTGGAACTAGCGACAAGTGAGCAGTACTTC	CASSLELATSEQYF
many	TRBV20-1	TRBJ2-5	TRBD2	TGCAGTGCTAGAGATATAAAAGCGGGGGCTCAAGAGACCCAGTACTTC	CSARDIKAGAQETQYF
-	TRBV5-1	TRBJ1-1	-	TGCGCCAGCAGCCCCACCCGGGGAGCCACTGAAGCTTTCTTT	CASSPTRGATEAFF